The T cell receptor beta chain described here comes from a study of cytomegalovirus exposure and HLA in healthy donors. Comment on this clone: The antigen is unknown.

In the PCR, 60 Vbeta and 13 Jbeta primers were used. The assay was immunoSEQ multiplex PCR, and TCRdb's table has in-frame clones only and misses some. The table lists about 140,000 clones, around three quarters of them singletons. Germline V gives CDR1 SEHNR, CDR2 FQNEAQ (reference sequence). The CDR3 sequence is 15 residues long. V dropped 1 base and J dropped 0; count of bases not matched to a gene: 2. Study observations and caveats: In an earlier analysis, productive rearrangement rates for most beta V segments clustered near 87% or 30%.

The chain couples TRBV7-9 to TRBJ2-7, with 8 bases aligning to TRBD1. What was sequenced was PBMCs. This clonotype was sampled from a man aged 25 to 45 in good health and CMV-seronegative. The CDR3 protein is CASSLGTGISYEQYF. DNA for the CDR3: TGTGCCAGCAGCTTAGGGACAGGGATCTCCTACGAGCAGTACTTC.